This section outlines one T cell receptor beta chain sequence together with its context. The data were obtained in a study of OX40 agonist ivuxolimab in advanced cancers. This table comes from immunoSEQ multiplex PCR, and its TCRdb copy is limited to in-frame clones, with some not included. The data contain tens of thousands of clones, around 83% of them singletons. Germline V gene data show CDR1 as SGDLS and CDR2 as YYNGEE. This CDR3 has 17 amino acids. With V trimmed by 4 bases and J by 1 base, 11 bases remained unmatched. Sequenced here: CD4+ or CD8+ T cells sorted from blood, sampled in a trial of the OX40 agonist ivuxolimab. The sequence was collected from an adult with an advanced solid tumor such as melanoma, head and neck, liver or kidney cancer. The rearrangement links TRBV9 to TRBJ1-2, with TRBD1 identical over 9 bases. CDR3 region: CASSSTGQGRFNYGYTF. The CDR3, as DNA: TGTGCCAGCAGCTCCACGGGACAGGGAAGGTTTAACTATGGCTACACCTTC.